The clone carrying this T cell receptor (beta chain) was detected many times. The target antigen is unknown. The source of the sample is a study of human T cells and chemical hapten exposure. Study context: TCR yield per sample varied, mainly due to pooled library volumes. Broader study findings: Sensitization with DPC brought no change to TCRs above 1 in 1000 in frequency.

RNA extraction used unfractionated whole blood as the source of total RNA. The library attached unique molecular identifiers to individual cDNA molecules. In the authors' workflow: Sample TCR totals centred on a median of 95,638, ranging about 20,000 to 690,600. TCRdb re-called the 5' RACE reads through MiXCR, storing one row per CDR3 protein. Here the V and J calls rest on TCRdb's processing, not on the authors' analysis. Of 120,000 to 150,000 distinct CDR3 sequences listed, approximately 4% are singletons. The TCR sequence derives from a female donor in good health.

CDR3 sequence reads: CASSPNRVGTEAFF. The CDR3 coding sequence is TGTGCCAGCTCACCAAACAGGGTAGGGACTGAAGCTTTCTTT. J is TRBJ1-1 and V is TRBV18; tentatively, D is TRBD1 (6 bases). The length of the CDR3 is 14 residues. In germline, CDR1 is KGHSH, CDR2 LQKENI. V lost 2 bases and J lost 5, with 12 bases in between.